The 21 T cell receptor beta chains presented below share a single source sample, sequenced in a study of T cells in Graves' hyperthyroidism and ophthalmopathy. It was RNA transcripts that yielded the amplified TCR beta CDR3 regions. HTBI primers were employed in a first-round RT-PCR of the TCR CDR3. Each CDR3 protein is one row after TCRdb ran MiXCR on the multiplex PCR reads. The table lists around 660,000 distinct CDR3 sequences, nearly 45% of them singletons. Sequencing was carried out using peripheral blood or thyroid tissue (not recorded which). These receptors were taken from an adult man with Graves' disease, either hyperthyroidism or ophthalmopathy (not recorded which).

The chain's CDR3 is CARPKSGNSPLHF. In DNA form, the CDR3 reads TGCGCCCGACCTAAGAGCGGTAATTCACCCCTCCACTTT. This chain joins TRBV10-2 and TRBJ1-6; D gene unclear. The CDR3 runs 13 residues. Germline CDR1 WSHSY, CDR2 SAAADI. The V gene lost 11 bases and the J gene lost 6 bases, with 14 bases spanning the gap.

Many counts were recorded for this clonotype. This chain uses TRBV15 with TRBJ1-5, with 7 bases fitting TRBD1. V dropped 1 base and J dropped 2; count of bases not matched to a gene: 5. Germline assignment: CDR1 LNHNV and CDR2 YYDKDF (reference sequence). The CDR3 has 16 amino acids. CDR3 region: CATSRGIDRGNQPQHF. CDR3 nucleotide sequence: TGTGCCACCAGCAGAGGGATTGACAGGGGCAATCAGCCCCAGCATTTT.

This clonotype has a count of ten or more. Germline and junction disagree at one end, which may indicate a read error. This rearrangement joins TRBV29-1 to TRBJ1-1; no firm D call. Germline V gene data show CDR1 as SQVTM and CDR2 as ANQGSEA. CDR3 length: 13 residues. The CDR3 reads CSVEGLQFTEAFF. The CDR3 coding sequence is TGCAGCGTCGAAGGATTGCAGTTCACTGAAGCTTTCTTT.

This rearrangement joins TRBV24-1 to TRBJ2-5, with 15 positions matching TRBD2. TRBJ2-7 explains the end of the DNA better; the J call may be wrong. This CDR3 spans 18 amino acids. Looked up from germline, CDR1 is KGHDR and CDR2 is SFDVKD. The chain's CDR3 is CATSDGLAGGRSSSEQYF. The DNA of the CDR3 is TGTGCCACCAGTGATGGACTAGCGGGGGGGCGGTCTTCTTCCGAGCAGTACTTC.

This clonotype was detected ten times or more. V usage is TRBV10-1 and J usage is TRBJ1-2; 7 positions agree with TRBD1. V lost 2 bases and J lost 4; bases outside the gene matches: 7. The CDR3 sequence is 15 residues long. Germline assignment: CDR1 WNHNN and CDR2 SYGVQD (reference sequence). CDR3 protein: CASSEIRDSSYGYTF. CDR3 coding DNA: TGCGCCAGCAGTGAGATCCGGGACAGTTCCTATGGCTACACCTTC.

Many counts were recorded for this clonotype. The CDR3 region is CASSRDRISYEQYF. CDR3 DNA sequence: TGTGCCAGTAGTCGGGACAGGATCTCCTACGAGCAGTACTTC. This chain links TRBV19 with TRBJ2-7; TRBD1 matches 8 bases. The CDR3 has 14 residues. The junction had 3 bases not matched to a gene; V was cut back by 5 bases and J by 0 bases. The germline gives CDR1 LNHDA, CDR2 SQIVND (reference sequence). The full variable domain, in which reference TRBV19 and TRBJ2-7 provide the parts outside the CDR3, is DGGITQSPKYLFRKEGQNVTLSCEQNLNHDAMYWYRQDPGQGLRLIYYSQIVNDFQKGDIAEGYSVSREKKESFPLTVTSAQKNPTAFYLCASSRDRISYEQYFGPGTRLTVT.

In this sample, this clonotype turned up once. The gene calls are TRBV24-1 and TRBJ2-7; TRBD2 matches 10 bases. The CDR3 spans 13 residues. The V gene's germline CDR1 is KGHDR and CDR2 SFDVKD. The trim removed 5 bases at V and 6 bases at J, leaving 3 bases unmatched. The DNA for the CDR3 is TGTGCCACCAGTGCGGGACTAGCGACCGAGCAGTACTTC. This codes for CATSAGLATEQYF.

The CDR3, as DNA: TGCAGTGCTAGCACAGGGGGCTACGAGCAGTACTTC. Protein sequence: CSASTGGYEQYF. The chain couples TRBV20-1 to TRBJ2-7, with 8 positions matching TRBD1. Germline loops: CDR1 DFQATT, CDR2 SNEGSKA (reference sequence). The trim removed 3 bases at V and 3 bases at J, leaving 1 base unmatched. CDR3 size: 12 residues.

As DNA, the CDR3 is TGTGCCAGTAGTCCGGCTACTACTACCGGGGAGCCCCAGCATTTT. The encoded protein is CASSPATTTGEPQHF. The J gene is TRBJ1-5, the V gene TRBV19; D gene ambiguous. The V end lost 5 bases, the J end lost 8 bases, and 19 bases lay between the germline ends. This CDR3 comprises 15 residues. CDR1 is LNHDA and CDR2 is SQIVND in the germline V gene (reference sequence).

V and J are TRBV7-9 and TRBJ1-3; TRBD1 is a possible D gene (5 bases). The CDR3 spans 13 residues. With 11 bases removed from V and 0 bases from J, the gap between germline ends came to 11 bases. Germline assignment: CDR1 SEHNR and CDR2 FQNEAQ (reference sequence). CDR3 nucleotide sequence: TGTGCCTCCCAAGGGGACTCTGGAAACACCATATATTTT. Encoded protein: CASQGDSGNTIYF.

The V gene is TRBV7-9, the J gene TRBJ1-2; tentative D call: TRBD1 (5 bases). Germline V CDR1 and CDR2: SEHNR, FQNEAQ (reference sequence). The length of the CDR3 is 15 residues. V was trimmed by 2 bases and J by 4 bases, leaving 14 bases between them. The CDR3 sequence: CASSLSGASIYGYTF. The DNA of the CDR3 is TGTGCCAGCAGCTTATCCGGGGCTAGTATCTATGGCTACACCTTC.

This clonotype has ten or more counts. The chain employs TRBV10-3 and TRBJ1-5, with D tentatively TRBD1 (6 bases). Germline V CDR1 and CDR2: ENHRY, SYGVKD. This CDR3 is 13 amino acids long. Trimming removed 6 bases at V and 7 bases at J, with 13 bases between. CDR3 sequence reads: CAISRGSPQPQHF. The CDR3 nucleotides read TGTGCCATCAGCAGGGGATCCCCGCAGCCCCAGCATTTT.

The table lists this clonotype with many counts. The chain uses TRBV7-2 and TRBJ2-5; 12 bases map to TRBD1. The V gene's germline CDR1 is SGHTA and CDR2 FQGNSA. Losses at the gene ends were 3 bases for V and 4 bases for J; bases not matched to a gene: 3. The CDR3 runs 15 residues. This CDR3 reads CASSFGTGGAETQYF. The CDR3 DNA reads TGTGCCAGCAGCTTCGGGACAGGGGGCGCAGAGACCCAGTACTTC. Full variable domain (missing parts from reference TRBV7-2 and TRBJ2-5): GAGVSQSPSNKVTEKGKDVELRCDPISGHTALYWYRQSLGQGLEFLIYFQGNSAPDKSGLPSDRFSAERTGGSVSTLTIQRTQQEDSAVYLCASSFGTGGAETQYFGPGTRLLVL.

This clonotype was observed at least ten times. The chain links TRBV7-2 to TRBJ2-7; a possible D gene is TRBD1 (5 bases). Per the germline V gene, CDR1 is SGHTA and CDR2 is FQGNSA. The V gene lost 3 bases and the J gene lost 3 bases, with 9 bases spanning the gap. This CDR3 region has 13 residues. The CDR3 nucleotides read TGTGCCAGCAGCTTCGGACACCTCTACGAGCAGTACTTC. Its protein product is CASSFGHLYEQYF.

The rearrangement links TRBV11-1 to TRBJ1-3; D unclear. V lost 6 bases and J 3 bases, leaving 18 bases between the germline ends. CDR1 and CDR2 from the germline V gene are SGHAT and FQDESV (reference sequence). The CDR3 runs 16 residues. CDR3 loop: CASSSAYWGGGNTIYF. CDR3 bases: TGTGCCAGCAGTTCCGCATATTGGGGAGGTGGAAACACCATATATTTT.

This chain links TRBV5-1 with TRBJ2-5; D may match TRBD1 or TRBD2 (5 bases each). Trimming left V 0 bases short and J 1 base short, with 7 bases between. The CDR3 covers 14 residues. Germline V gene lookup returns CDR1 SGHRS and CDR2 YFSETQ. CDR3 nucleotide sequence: TGCGCCAGCAGCTTGGAGGGGACCCAAGAGACCCAGTACTTC. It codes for CASSLEGTQETQYF.

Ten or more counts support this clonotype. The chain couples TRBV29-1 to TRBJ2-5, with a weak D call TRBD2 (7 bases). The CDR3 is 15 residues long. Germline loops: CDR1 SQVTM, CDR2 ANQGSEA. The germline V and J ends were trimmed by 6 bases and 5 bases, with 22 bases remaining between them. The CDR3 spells CSVDDVRGAGETQYF. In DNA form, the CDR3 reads TGCAGCGTCGACGACGTCCGGGGGGCTGGGGAGACCCAGTACTTC.

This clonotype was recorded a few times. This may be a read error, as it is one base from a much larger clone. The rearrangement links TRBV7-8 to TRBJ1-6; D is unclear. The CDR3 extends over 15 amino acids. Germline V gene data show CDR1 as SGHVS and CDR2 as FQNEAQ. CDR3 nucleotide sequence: TGTGCCAACAGCTTAGCAGACCGCTATAATTCACCCCTCCACTTT. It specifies CANSLADRYNSPLHF.

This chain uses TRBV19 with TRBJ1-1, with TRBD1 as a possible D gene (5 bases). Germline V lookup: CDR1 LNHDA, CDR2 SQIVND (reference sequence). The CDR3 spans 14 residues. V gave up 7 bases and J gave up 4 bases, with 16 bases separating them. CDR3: CASKLGTSLTEAFF. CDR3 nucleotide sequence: TGTGCCAGTAAACTGGGGACTTCCCTCACTGAAGCTTTCTTT.

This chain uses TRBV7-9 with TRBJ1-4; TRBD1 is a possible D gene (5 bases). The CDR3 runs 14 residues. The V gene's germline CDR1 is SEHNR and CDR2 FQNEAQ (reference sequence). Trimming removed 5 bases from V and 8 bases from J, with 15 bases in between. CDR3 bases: TGTGCCAGCAGCCACGCTGGGACTACCGAAAAACTGTTTTTT. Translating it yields CASSHAGTTEKLFF.

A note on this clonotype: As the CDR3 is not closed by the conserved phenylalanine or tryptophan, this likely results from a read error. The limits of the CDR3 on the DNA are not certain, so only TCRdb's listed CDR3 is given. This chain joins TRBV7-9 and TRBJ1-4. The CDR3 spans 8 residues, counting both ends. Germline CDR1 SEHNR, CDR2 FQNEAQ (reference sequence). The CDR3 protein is CASSSGMG.